The entry below gives a single TCR beta chain sequence along with its context. The antigen is undetermined. Through 5' RACE with UMI labels, the TRB cDNA libraries were prepared. TCRdb re-called the 5' RACE reads and catalogs CDR3 proteins one per entry, DNA excluded. Recorded for this sample: 100,000 to 150,000 distinct CDR3 sequences. This CDR3 is 14 amino acids long. These data originate in a study of CXCR3-negative and CXCR3-positive naive CD8 T cells. Study conclusions and caveats: For memory CD8+ cells diversity was much lower, but both naive subsets had comparably high diversity.

The chain couples TRBV12-3 or TRBV12-4 to TRBJ2-5; the D call from TCRdb, TRBD1, cannot be confirmed without DNA. The material sequenced was naive CXCR3- CD8+ T cells from blood. The sample's subset: CD45RO-CCR7+CD27+CD95- naive CD8+ T cells lacking CXCR3 (TNR3-). The receptor comes from a human donor in good health. Some clones in this sample may be carry-over from other donors' samples. The CDR3 loop reads CASSLAPEEETQYF.